These T cell receptor beta chains were read from a single sample in a study of T cells in Graves' hyperthyroidism and ophthalmopathy. From the multiplex PCR reads, TCRdb called clonotypes with MiXCR, one entry per CDR3 protein. The sample comprises hundreds of thousands of distinct CDR3 sequences, over 12% of which are singletons, and less than 15% rests with the top ten. The material sequenced was blood. All receptors derive from a man aged 18 to 35 with Graves' ophthalmopathy. The CDR3 runs from the conserved cysteine through the conserved F or W. A D gene is named only where the DNA matches it firmly. Clone size appears in some rows only: once, few, many, or a class for an expanded clone.

d_call	j_call	v_call	clone_size	cdr3_nt	cdr3_aa
NA	TRBJ1-4	TRBV7-2	few	TGTGCCAGCAGCGCGATGGGGTCAGGGGAAAAACTGTTTTTT	CASSAMGSGEKLFF
NA	TRBJ2-3	TRBV15	many	TGTGCCACCAGCCACGACAGGTTCGCTTCAACAGATACGCAGTATTTT	CATSHDRFASTDTQYF
NA	TRBJ2-5	TRBV4-1	NA	TGCGTCAGCAGCGACCTGAGTGGGCAAGAGACCCAGTACTTC	CVSSDLSGQETQYF
NA	TRBJ1-2	TRBV20-1	NA	TGCAGTGCTAAGGACACTTCTCTCTATGGCTACACCTTC	CSAKDTSLYGYTF
NA	TRBJ1-2	TRBV12-3/TRBV12-4	few	TGTGCCAGCAGTACCCCGGGGCAGGTTTATGGCTACACCTTC	CASSTPGQVYGYTF
NA	TRBJ2-5	TRBV7-9	many	TGTGCCAGCAGCTTACCTAGGACCCAAGAGACCCAGTACTTC	CASSLPRTQETQYF
TRBD2	TRBJ2-1	TRBV6-4	many	TGTGCCAGCAGTGACTCGACTAGCGGGAGCAATGAGCAGTTCTTC	CASSDSTSGSNEQFF
NA	TRBJ1-3	TRBV14	NA	TGTGCCAGCAGCTCGTTGGGCGCTGGAAACACCATATATTTT	CASSSLGAGNTIYF
TRBD1	TRBJ1-2	TRBV5-1	few	TGCGCCAGCAGCTTGGCAAAGGACAGGGGCTATGGCTACACCTTC	CASSLAKDRGYGYTF
TRBD2	TRBJ2-5	TRBV29-1	many	TGCAGCGCCCTTAGCGGGAGGGGAGCTGAGACCCAGTACTTC	CSALSGRGAETQYF
TRBD1	TRBJ1-1	TRBV12-3/TRBV12-4	many	TGTGCCAGCAGGAGGTCCACAGGGGGCTTGAGGAACACTGAAGCTTTCTTT	CASRRSTGGLRNTEAFF
NA	TRBJ1-2	TRBV5-1	few	TGCGCCAGCAGCGCCCGTGGGAACTCTAACTATGGCTACACCTTC	CASSARGNSNYGYTF
TRBD2	TRBJ2-7	TRBV7-2	many	TGTGCCAGCAGCCAGTGGGGGACTAGCGGGGTCAGCTCCTACGAGCAGTACTTC	CASSQWGTSGVSSYEQYF
TRBD2	TRBJ2-1	TRBV5-1	many	TGCGCCAGCAGCTTGGTAGCGGGAGAGCAGTTCTTC	CASSLVAGEQFF
NA	TRBJ1-4	TRBV19	NA	TGTGCCGCCGCCCGGTTGGGAGGGGGTGAAAAACTGTTTTTT	CAAARLGGGEKLFF
NA	TRBJ2-2	TRBV7-6	NA	TGTGCCAGCAGAGCTACGACCGGGGAGCTGTTTTTT	CASRATTGELFF
NA	TRBJ2-3	TRBV12-3/TRBV12-4	NA	TGTGCCAGCAGTTTAAGGCCGTTCACAGATACGCAGTATTTT	CASSLRPFTDTQYF